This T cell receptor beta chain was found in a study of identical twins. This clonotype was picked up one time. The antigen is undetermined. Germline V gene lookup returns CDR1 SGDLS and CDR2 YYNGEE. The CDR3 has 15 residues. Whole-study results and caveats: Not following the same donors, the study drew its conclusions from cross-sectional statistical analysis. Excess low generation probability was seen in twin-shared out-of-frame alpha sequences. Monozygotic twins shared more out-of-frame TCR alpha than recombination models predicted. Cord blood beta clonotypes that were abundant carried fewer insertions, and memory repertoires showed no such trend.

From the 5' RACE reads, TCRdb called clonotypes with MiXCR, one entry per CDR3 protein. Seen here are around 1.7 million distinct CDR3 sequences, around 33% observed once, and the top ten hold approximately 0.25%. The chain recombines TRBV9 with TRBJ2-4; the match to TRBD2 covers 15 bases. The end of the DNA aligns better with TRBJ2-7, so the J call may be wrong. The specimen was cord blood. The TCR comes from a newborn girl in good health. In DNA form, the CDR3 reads TGTGCCAGCAGCGTAGGGACTAGCGGGGGGGCCGAGCAGTACTTC. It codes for CASSVGTSGGAEQYF.